This TCR beta chain was sequenced for a study of T cell changes during pregnancy in multiple sclerosis. The CDR3 loop spans 16 amino acids. The V and J ends lost 5 bases and 3 bases respectively, with 16 bases between them. CDR1 SGHVS and CDR2 FQNEAQ come from the germline V gene. Repertoires were generated with immunoSEQ multiplex PCR, while TCRdb's copy carries only in-frame clones and drops some. The table has fewer than 40,000 clones, 90% to 95% seen once. This clone came up once. The source is a female donor with multiple sclerosis, enrolled in a pregnancy study. Material: CD4+ T cells from peripheral blood mononuclear cells, obtained after pregnancy. The chain uses TRBV7-8 and TRBJ1-4; D is possibly TRBD1 (6 bases). CDR3: CASSRNYRVANEKLFF. CDR3 sequence (DNA): TGTGCCAGCAGCCGGAATTACAGGGTAGCTAATGAAAAACTGTTTTTT.